This T cell receptor beta chain was retrieved from a study of shared clonotypes between healthy human individuals. Regarding the study as a whole: Relative to clonotypes present in all four donors, those not shared had lower generation probabilities. Memory subsets generally showed lower estimated richness than naive subsets.

Regarding this clone: Its antigen is unknown. The sample holds other DNA sequences that translate to the same CDR3.

Negatively enriched CD4+ T cells were divided by CD45RA into naive and memory. Germline V gene lookup returns CDR1 SGDLS and CDR2 YYNGEE. This CDR3 region has 14 residues. Between the trimmed V and J ends, which lost 0 bases and 4 bases, there was a span of 7 bases. Repertoires were generated with immunoSEQ multiplex PCR, while TCRdb's copy carries only in-frame clones and drops some. The sample has some 2,000,000 clones, 90% to 97% seen once. The receptor comes from a man between 18 and 29 years old in good health. The specimen was naive CD4+ T cells sorted from blood. Specified subset: CD45RA+ positively selected. The rearrangement uses TRBV9 and TRBJ1-4, with unresolved D. CDR3: CASSVEGLNEKLFF. Written as DNA, the CDR3 is TGTGCCAGCAGCGTAGAAGGCCTTAATGAAAAACTGTTTTTT. Together with reference TRBV9 and TRBJ1-4, the CDR3 gives the full variable domain: DSGVTQTPKHLITATGQRVTLRCSPRSGDLSVYWYQQSLDQGLQFLIQYYNGEERAKGNILERFSAQQFPDLHSELNLSSLELGDSALYFCASSVEGLNEKLFFGSGTQLSVL.